Listed below are T cell receptor beta chains from one sample, sequenced in a study of T cell repertoires in cytomegalovirus infection. These receptors have no identified antigens. TCRdb processed the reads anew with MiXCR; each CDR3 protein has one entry. Among about 740,000 distinct CDR3 sequences, around 31% were seen once, and the ten largest hold about 20%. Sequencing used cultured PBMCs, obtained from culture after CMV antigen stimulation. The receptors here all came from a human donor in good health (CMV status not recorded). Some clones in this sample may be carry-over from other donors' samples. Both conserved end residues are part of each CDR3. The D gene is left open where the match is weak. Clone size, where shown, is once, few, many, or a class for clones that have expanded.

abundance	j_gene	v_gene	d_gene	CDR3nt	CDR3aa
NA	TRBJ2-5	TRBV29-1	TRBD2	TGCAGCGTCGAAGGGGCGGGGGGAGGAGAGACCCAGTACTTC	CSVEGAGGGETQYF
once	TRBJ2-7	TRBV27	TRBD1	TGTGCCAGCTTCGCTGGACAGGGGGCTACCTACGAGCAGTACTTC	CASFAGQGATYEQYF
NA	TRBJ2-3	TRBV5-1	NA	TGCGCCAGCAGCTTATTAACGGTCACAGATACGCAGTATTTT	CASSLLTVTDTQYF
once	TRBJ2-1	TRBV28	TRBD2	TGTGCCAGCAGTGTAGCGGGGGGGCTCCACAATGAGCAGTTCTTC	CASSVAGGLHNEQFF
few	TRBJ1-5	TRBV6-2/TRBV6-3	NA	TGTGCCAGCAGTTACCGGGTGGTGGGGGAAGATCAGCCCCAGCATTTT	CASSYRVVGEDQPQHF
many	TRBJ1-2	TRBV5-1	NA	TGCGCCAGCAGCTTGTATCGGCAGGGAGGCGATGGCTACACCTTC	CASSLYRQGGDGYTF
NA	TRBJ2-1	TRBV11-2	NA	TGTGCCAGCAGCTTCCTCCCGGGGTACAATGAGCAGTTCTTC	CASSFLPGYNEQFF
many	TRBJ1-5	TRBV7-2	NA	TGTGCCAGCAGCTCCGAGACAGGCAATCAGCCCCAGCATTTT	CASSSETGNQPQHF
few	TRBJ2-2	TRBV6-2/TRBV6-3	NA	TGTGCCAGCAGTTATTCGGAAGTTCGCACGAACACCGGGGAGCTGTTTTTT	CASSYSEVRTNTGELFF
few	TRBJ2-1	TRBV6-2/TRBV6-3	NA	TGTGCCAGCAGCACCAGAGGAGGGTTTGATGAGCAGTTCTTC	CASSTRGGFDEQFF
many	TRBJ1-1	TRBV7-2	NA	TGTGCCAGCAGTGAGACCCGTGCGAACACTGAAGCTTTCTTT	CASSETRANTEAFF
NA	TRBJ2-1	TRBV5-4	TRBD2	TGTGCCAGCAGCTGGACTAGTGGGCCCTTAGGTGAGCAGTTCTTC	CASSWTSGPLGEQFF